This section outlines one TCR beta chain sequence together with its context. The antigen remains unidentified. The sample originates from a study of radiotherapy plus CTLA-4 blockade in lung cancer. At the level of the study: Objective responses emerged in roughly 20% of patients, and over 30% attained disease control.

Patients in the study, people with chemo-refractory metastatic non-small-cell lung cancer, received focal radiation plus ipilimumab CTLA-4 blockade. The CDR3 contains 17 residues. Germline CDR1 SGHTA, CDR2 FQGNSA. V lost 5 bases and J 0 bases, leaving 14 bases between the germline ends. Here immunoSEQ multiplex PCR was the method, and the copy in TCRdb shows in-frame clones only, minus some. The repertoire holds 70,000 to 90,000 clones, with around 78% as singletons. Points from the study as a whole: In blood, TCR clones derived from the tumor expanded after radiotherapy plus ipilimumab.

The sample here was peripheral blood, taken from a patient treated with radiotherapy plus ipilimumab. The sequence came from a human donor with non-small cell lung cancer whose response to radiotherapy plus ipilimumab could not be evaluated. Some clones in this sample may be carry-over from other donors' samples. V and J are TRBV7-2 and TRBJ2-6; D may be TRBD1 (5 bases). The DNA of the CDR3 is TGTGCCAGCAGCACCCGGACACGGCTCTCTGGGGCCAACGTCCTGACTTTC. Protein product: CASSTRTRLSGANVLTF.